In its sample, the clone carrying this T cell receptor beta chain is medium-sized (0.01 to 0.1%). Antigen: not known. From germline, CDR1 is ENHRY and CDR2 SYGVKD. The CDR3 spans 16 residues. After removal of 3 bases from V and 2 bases from J, the junction contained 10 bases not matched to a gene. These data come from a study of metastatic and nonmetastatic thyroid tumors. Across the whole study: From malignant and benign thyroid patients, repertoires in blood and in tumor or nodule tissue were compared.

Before thyroid surgery, none of the patients had received any treatment. Overall study findings and caveats: A significant increase in TCR beta diversity was reportedly seen in malignant thyroid tumors relative to benign nodules, in blood and tumor.

The authors' processing: A distant-metastasis classifier for papillary thyroid cancer was built using CDR3 differences across clinicopathological groups. Using MiXCR, TCRdb re-called clones from the PCR reads. The V and J calls shown here were made by TCRdb, not taken from the authors' results. The table records 25,000 to 40,000 clones, about 15% of them present only once. V usage is TRBV10-3 and J usage is TRBJ2-7; 7 positions agree with TRBD1. Sequenced: blood. The receptor comes from a female donor with papillary thyroid cancer or a benign thyroid nodule (not recorded which). Some clones in this sample may be carry-over from other donors' samples. The CDR3 nucleotides are TGTGCCATCAGTGACTCCACCTGGGACAGTCCCTACGAGCAGTACTTC. Translation: CAISDSTWDSPYEQYF.